This is a list of T cell receptor beta chains from one sample in a study of blood T cells in healthy people across ages. TCRdb re-derived calls from the 5' RACE reads in MiXCR, one entry per CDR3 protein. The sample records over 1,300,000 distinct CDR3 sequences, approximately 59% being singletons. Sequencing was performed on blood. The source is a man between 18 and 35 years old in good health. The CDR3 runs from the conserved cysteine through the conserved F or W. For some rows the clone size is stated as once, few or many, or as a class when expanded; others skip it.

abundance,len,v_gene,j_gene,CDR3aa
NA,18,TRBV2,TRBJ1-6,CASTPGQGLGSYNSPLHF
NA,16,TRBV29-1,TRBJ1-2,CSVVELGPQAPYGYTF
NA,15,TRBV7-2,TRBJ1-2,CASSLGPGTPYGYTF
NA,13,TRBV20-1,TRBJ1-5,CSVGQGTGQPQHF
few,13,TRBV20-1,TRBJ2-5,CSESSGIQETQYF
NA,12,TRBV7-9,TRBJ1-2,CATAGRGFRYTF
NA,16,TRBV3-1,TRBJ1-2,CASSQAETGGVYGYTF
NA,16,TRBV27,TRBJ2-1,CASSLLGQGSYNEQFF
NA,15,TRBV28,TRBJ2-5,CASSPLVDRKETQYF
NA,13,TRBV14,TRBJ1-5,CASSADRNQPQHF
NA,15,TRBV20-1,TRBJ2-7,CSASTGTKVFDEQYF
few,13,TRBV2,TRBJ2-7,CASSDQRLYEQYF
NA,13,TRBV7-2,TRBJ2-3,CASSQPSTDTQYF
NA,13,TRBV25-1,TRBJ2-5,CASRGGPGETQYF
NA,15,TRBV7-2,TRBJ2-3,CASSRDRGARDTQYF
NA,12,TRBV6-2/TRBV6-3,NA,CASNSGRYEQYF
NA,16,TRBV28,TRBJ2-7,CASSFWTQGESYEQYF
NA,15,TRBV5-1,TRBJ2-5,CASSPRQDIVREQYF
NA,16,TRBV15,TRBJ2-5,CATSRQGRGLQETQYF
few,15,TRBV4-1,TRBJ2-7,CASSHLGTGGSEQYF
few,14,TRBV3-1,TRBJ1-1,CASSPRRANTEAFF
NA,14,TRBV27,NA,CASSLKGEGETQYF
NA,16,TRBV2,NA,CASSTTPGYPTETQYF
NA,15,TRBV20-1,TRBJ2-5,CSARDRPGVRGTQYF